The 21 T cell receptor beta chains below all came from one sample that was sequenced in a study of blood T cells in healthy people across ages. Alongside a J-beta primer mix, a sample-barcoded 5' primer served in a second PCR lasting about 7 to 11 cycles. Each CDR3 protein gets one entry after TCRdb re-called the 5' RACE reads with MiXCR. The sample yields about 680,000 distinct CDR3 sequences, 49% seen once. Sequencing input: blood. The receptors originated from a woman between 55 and 75 years old in good health.

The V and J genes are TRBV27 and TRBJ2-3, with TRBD1 as a possible D gene (5 bases). CDR3 size: 14 residues. CDR1 is MNHEY and CDR2 is SMNVEV in the germline V gene (reference sequence). V lost 8 bases to trimming and J lost 3 bases, with 15 bases between them. The CDR3 DNA reads TGTGCCAGCGGTGAACGACAGAGTACAGATACGCAGTATTTT. Protein: CASGERQSTDTQYF.

The rearrangement links TRBV2 to TRBJ2-4; D gene uncertain. The V gene's germline CDR1 is SNHLY and CDR2 FYNNEI. The CDR3 runs to 13 residues. V gave up 0 bases and J gave up 13 bases, with 13 bases separating them. The CDR3 DNA reads as TGTGCCAGCAGTGAAGCGATCGGTTACGGGCAGTACTTC. This translates into CASSEAIGYGQYF.

This clonotype was seen just once. The chain has TRBV5-1 and TRBJ2-4; 8 bases match TRBD2. TRBJ2-7 explains the end of the DNA better; the J call may be wrong. This CDR3 comprises 15 residues. Germline V lookup: CDR1 SGHRS, CDR2 YFSETQ. The CDR3 region is CASSLARTSPYEQYF. CDR3 nucleotide sequence: TGCGCCAGCAGCTTGGCTCGGACTAGCCCGTACGAGCAGTACTTC.

The chain recombines TRBV6-1 with TRBJ2-6; the D is unclear. The V and J ends lost 4 bases and 0 bases respectively, with 7 bases between them. The CDR3 covers 15 residues. Per germline, CDR1 MNHNS and CDR2 SASEGT. The CDR3 nucleotides are TGTGCCAGCAGTGTTACACACTCTGGGGCCAACGTCCTGACTTTC. It codes for CASSVTHSGANVLTF.

The V call is TRBV28, the J call TRBJ1-1, with TRBD1 identical over 8 bases. V was pared by 5 bases and J by 5 bases, with 4 bases of the junction left unmatched. This CDR3 has 13 amino acids. Germline V lookup: CDR1 MDHEN, CDR2 SYDVKM. CDR3 DNA sequence: TGTGCCAGCAGTGCCAGGGGGCTAACTGAAGCTTTCTTT. Encoded protein: CASSARGLTEAFF.

The chain carries TRBV7-2 and TRBJ2-3, with D possibly TRBD1 on 6 matching bases. This CDR3 has 14 residues. With 5 bases removed from V and 4 bases from J, the gap between germline ends came to 13 bases. The germline gives CDR1 SGHTA, CDR2 FQGNSA. This chain's CDR3 is CASSASRGADTQYF. Here the CDR3 DNA reads TGTGCCAGCAGCGCTTCCAGGGGCGCAGATACGCAGTATTTT.

This clonotype appeared a single time. Sequence at one end of the junction differs from germline and may be a read error. The chain recombines TRBV27 with TRBJ1-5; 9 nucleotides align to TRBD1. Germline-derived CDR1 and CDR2 are MNHEY and SMNVEV (reference sequence). The CDR3 extends over 15 amino acids. Written as DNA, the CDR3 is TGTGCCGGCAGTCCCCGACAGGGGGGTCCTCAGCCCCAGCATTTT. Translating gives CAGSPRQGGPQPQHF.

This chain joins TRBV27 and TRBJ1-1, with TRBD1 matching over 10 bases. This CDR3 has 17 residues. Germline values: CDR1 MNHEY, CDR2 SMNVEV (reference sequence). J was trimmed by 0 bases and V by 1 base; bases with no gene match: 5. The CDR3: CASSLFGTGVMNTEAFF. In nucleotides, the CDR3 is TGTGCCAGCAGTTTATTCGGGACAGGGGTTATGAACACTGAAGCTTTCTTT.

The J gene is TRBJ2-5, the V gene TRBV10-3; the D is unclear. Germline V gene data show CDR1 as ENHRY and CDR2 as SYGVKD. The ends were cut back, 4 bases at V and 3 bases at J, with 6 bases in the middle. This CDR3 has 12 amino acids. The CDR3 spells CAISATEETQYF. CDR3 sequence (DNA): TGTGCCATCAGTGCTACAGAAGAGACCCAGTACTTC.

This clonotype was seen only a few times. The chain combines TRBV7-2 with TRBJ2-7; 13 nucleotides agree with TRBD2. The germline V gene has CDR1 SGHTA and CDR2 FQGNSA. Trimming cost V 5 bases and J 5 bases; bases outside gene matches: 9. The CDR3 covers 16 residues. The CDR3 here is CASSPRTSGRFHEQYF. CDR3 nucleotides: TGTGCCAGCAGCCCCCGGACTAGCGGGAGATTTCACGAGCAGTACTTC.

The CDR3: CASSSTSLPGQYYNEQFF. The DNA for the CDR3 is TGCGCCAGCAGCTCTACCAGCCTCCCGGGACAGTACTACAATGAGCAGTTCTTC. This chain uses TRBV5-1 with TRBJ2-1; 7 bases map to TRBD1. The CDR3 is made up of 18 amino acids. V trimming: 3 bases; J trimming: 3 bases; junction bases outside the gene matches: 15. Germline V lookup: CDR1 SGHRS, CDR2 YFSETQ.

The CDR3 loop reads CASSYRGLHYGYTF. In DNA, the CDR3 is TGTGCCAGCAGTTACAGGGGGCTTCACTATGGCTACACCTTC. The genes are TRBV12-3 or TRBV12-4 and TRBJ1-2; the match to TRBD1 covers 9 bases. The V and J ends lost 4 bases and 3 bases, in that order; junction bases with no gene match: 3. The CDR3 has 14 residues.

The rearrangement uses TRBV3-1 and TRBJ2-4, with D perhaps matching TRBD1 (7 bases). The end of the DNA fits TRBJ2-7 better, so the J call may be wrong. The CDR3 runs to 15 residues. The germline V gene encodes CDR1 LGHDT and CDR2 YNNKEL (reference sequence). CDR3 DNA: TGTGCCAGCAGCCTAGCGGACAGGAACTCCTACGAGCAGTACTTC. The encoded protein is CASSLADRNSYEQYF.

J is TRBJ1-6 and V is TRBV5-1; D is ambiguous. The CDR3 has 15 residues. The germline CDR1 and CDR2 sequences are SGHRS and YFSETQ. With 2 bases removed from V and 6 bases from J, the gap between germline ends came to 12 bases. CDR3 region: CASSFDGSPNSPLHF. The CDR3 DNA is TGCGCCAGCAGCTTCGATGGATCCCCTAATTCACCCCTCCACTTT. Based on the CDR3 plus reference TRBV5-1 and TRBJ1-6, the full variable domain is KAGVTQTPRYLIKTRGQQVTLSCSPISGHRSVSWYQQTPGQGLQFLFEYFSETQRNKGNFPGRFSGRQFSNSRSEMNVSTLELGDSALYLCASSFDGSPNSPLHFGNGTRLTVT.

The chain's CDR3 is CSAKTSGSQWGITDTQYF. The CDR3, as DNA: TGCAGTGCCAAGACTAGCGGGAGTCAATGGGGCATCACAGATACGCAGTATTTT. V is TRBV20-1 and J is TRBJ2-3, with 12 nucleotides matching TRBD2. In germline, CDR1 is DFQATT, CDR2 SNEGSKA (reference sequence). With 6 bases clipped from V and 2 bases from J, the junction kept 15 bases outside the gene matches. This CDR3 contains 18 residues.

V and J are TRBV5-1 and TRBJ2-1, with 9 bases identical to TRBD1. Losses at the gene ends were 0 bases for V and 10 bases for J; bases not matched to a gene: 8. This CDR3 is 15 amino acids long. Germline-derived CDR1 and CDR2 are SGHRS and YFSETQ. The CDR3 sequence is CASSLAGTGRREQFF. In DNA form, the CDR3 reads TGCGCCAGCAGCTTGGCCGGGACAGGGAGGCGGGAGCAGTTCTTC.

This clonotype was picked up many times. This sequence joins TRBV4-3 and TRBJ2-1; TRBD2 matches at 7 bases. The V segment lost 2 bases and the J segment 7 bases; nucleotides outside the gene matches: 8. This CDR3 contains 15 residues. The V gene's germline CDR1 is LGHNA and CDR2 YSLEER. The CDR3 nucleotides are TGCGCCAGCAGCCAACCGGGTGGGGAGGGGAATGAGCAGTTCTTC. As protein: CASSQPGGEGNEQFF.

This rearrangement joins TRBV2 to TRBJ2-3; 9 bases line up with TRBD2. Germline V lookup: CDR1 SNHLY, CDR2 FYNNEI. CDR3 length: 15 residues. V trimming: 6 bases; J trimming: 1 base; junction bases outside the gene matches: 5. The DNA for the CDR3 is TGTGCCAGCAGGGAATTAGCGGGAGGCACAGATACGCAGTATTTT. The encoded protein is CASRELAGGTDTQYF.

This clonotype was counted between two and nine times. The chain has TRBV5-1 and TRBJ2-6, with D perhaps matching TRBD1 (5 bases). The CDR3 sequence is 18 residues long. V lost 4 bases and J lost 0, with 17 bases in between. Germline V gene sequence: CDR1 SGHRS, CDR2 YFSETQ. CDR3 in amino acids: CASSPPDSSLSGANVLTF. The CDR3 DNA follows: TGCGCCAGCAGCCCACCTGACAGTTCACTCTCTGGGGCCAACGTCCTGACTTTC. The whole variable domain, filled in from reference TRBV5-1 and TRBJ2-6, reads KAGVTQTPRYLIKTRGQQVTLSCSPISGHRSVSWYQQTPGQGLQFLFEYFSETQRNKGNFPGRFSGRQFSNSRSEMNVSTLELGDSALYLCASSPPDSSLSGANVLTFGAGSRLTVL.

This clonotype was observed a few times. The V gene is TRBV29-1, the J gene TRBJ2-3, with no clear D. V was clipped by 5 bases and J by 2 bases, with 8 bases between them. The germline V gene has CDR1 SQVTM and CDR2 ANQGSEA. This CDR3 has 12 residues. For the CDR3, the DNA is TGCAGCGTTAATACAAACACAGATACGCAGTATTTT. It translates to CSVNTNTDTQYF.

The chain is built from TRBV2 and TRBJ2-3; D uncertain. V lost 7 bases and J 1 base, leaving 12 bases between the germline ends. The CDR3 contains 14 residues. Germline CDR1 reads SNHLY; CDR2 reads FYNNEI. The CDR3 loop reads CASNRLVGTDTQYF. Written as DNA, the CDR3 is TGTGCCAGCAATCGACTTGTGGGCACAGATACGCAGTATTTT.